This T cell receptor (beta chain) is from a study of radiation and T cells in renal cell carcinoma. Study findings and constraints: Without pretreatment biopsies, baseline tumor clonotype presence was undetermined.

This clone showed up just a few times. Its antigen is unknown. This CDR3 spans 12 amino acids. V shed 10 bases and J 5 bases; nucleotides not matched to a gene: 4. Germline assignment: CDR1 MNHNS and CDR2 SASEGT. Libraries were prepared by immunoSEQ multiplex PCR; TCRdb keeps only in-frame clonotypes and omits some of them. The repertoire holds 150,000 to 160,000 clones, with roughly 86% as singletons. The time point is: blood 2 weeks post-SBRT. The treatment was: 15 Gy SBRT to primary tumor, nephrectomy 4 weeks later. After SBRT, blood was collected at 2 and 4 weeks, plus baseline. This clonotype was sampled from a woman between 50 and 59 years old with renal cell carcinoma. This chain uses TRBV6-1 with TRBJ1-5; TRBD1 matches 8 bases. This specimen consisted of blood, obtained from a patient whose treatment included radiotherapy and nephrectomy. The CDR3: CAIGTGDQPQHF. The CDR3 region has the DNA TGTGCCATCGGGACAGGAGATCAGCCCCAGCATTTT.